These 29 T cell receptor beta chains were all obtained from the same sample, sequenced in a study of identifying expanded T cells in peripheral blood (dated by TCRdb to the late 2010s). Library method: the immunoSEQ multiplex PCR assay. TCRdb provides this immuneACCESS table in a form limited to in-frame rearrangements. Some clones are lacking; in checked studies, under half of them reflect an unresolved V gene, and why the rest are absent is not known. Present in this sample are 70,000 to 95,000 clones, roughly 90% of which were seen just once. The top ten clonotypes cover about 3.9% of the sample. What was sequenced was blood. Every receptor here comes from a person aged 18 to 75 in good health.

The gene calls are TRBV6-5 and TRBJ2-5; the D gene is possibly TRBD2 (6 bases). There are 13 residues in the CDR3. Looked up from germline, CDR1 is MNHEY and CDR2 is SVGAGI. Between the trimmed V and J ends, which lost 5 bases and 0 bases, there was a span of 7 bases. In DNA form, the CDR3 reads TGTGCCAGCAGTCGGGGGTACCAAGAGACCCAGTACTTC. Encoded protein: CASSRGYQETQYF.

DNA for the CDR3: TGTGCCAGCAGCCAAGAATCCCTTCCTCGCACAGATACGCAGTATTTT. This sequence encodes CASSQESLPRTDTQYF. The chain combines TRBV4-2 with TRBJ2-3; no clear D gene. V was clipped by 0 bases and J by 1 base, with 11 bases between them. The CDR3 is 16 residues long. Per germline, CDR1 LGHNA and CDR2 YNFKEQ.

The rearrangement joins TRBV29-1 to TRBJ1-6; 9 positions agree with TRBD1. The V gene end was trimmed by 4 bases and the J gene end by 6 bases; junction bases not matched to a gene: 13. CDR1 and CDR2 (germline): SQVTM, ANQGSEA. The CDR3 runs to 17 residues. CDR3 nucleotides: TGCAGCGTTGGGACAGGGGTTCCCCCGGTCGGTAATTCACCCCTCCACTTT. It codes for CSVGTGVPPVGNSPLHF.

The gene calls are TRBV7-3 and TRBJ2-6; D remains unclear. The CDR3 loop spans 15 amino acids. CDR1 and CDR2 (germline): SGHTA, FQGTGA. V lost 4 bases and J 0 bases, leaving 7 bases between the germline ends. Here the CDR3 DNA reads TGTGCCAGCAGCTCGTCGGCCTCTGGGGCCAACGTCCTGACTTTC. Protein product: CASSSSASGANVLTF.

The chain employs TRBV19 and TRBJ1-5; no clear D. CDR1 and CDR2 from the germline V gene are LNHDA and SQIVND (reference sequence). The V gene lost 5 bases and the J gene lost 4 bases, with 18 bases spanning the gap. CDR3 size: 16 residues. CDR3 in DNA: TGTGCCAGTAGTTACCCGAGCGGGGTAGGGAATCAGCCCCAGCATTTT. Its translation is CASSYPSGVGNQPQHF.

The J gene is TRBJ2-1, the V gene TRBV4-1; TRBD2 matches at 8 bases. With V trimmed by 2 bases and J by 8 bases, 5 bases remained unmatched. This CDR3 spans 14 amino acids. Germline assignment: CDR1 MGHRA and CDR2 YSYEKL. CDR3: CASSQRGGSHEQFF. For the CDR3, the DNA is TGCGCCAGCAGCCAACGGGGGGGCTCCCATGAGCAGTTCTTC.

The V and J genes are TRBV19 and TRBJ2-7; D not resolved. The CDR3 length is 13 residues. Germline V gene data show CDR1 as LNHDA and CDR2 as SQIVND (reference sequence). Between the trimmed V and J ends, which lost 2 bases and 1 base, there was a span of 6 bases. This chain's CDR3 is CASSIKGSYEQYF. The CDR3 DNA reads as TGTGCCAGTAGTATAAAGGGATCCTACGAGCAGTACTTC.

V is TRBV9 and J is TRBJ1-1; a weak D match, TRBD1 (5 bases). V gave up 3 bases and J gave up 3 bases, with 15 bases separating them. Germline CDR1 SGDLS, CDR2 YYNGEE. CDR3 size: 15 residues. CDR3 amino acids: CASSGGPAEHTEAFF. In nucleotides, the CDR3 is TGTGCCAGCAGCGGGGGACCAGCGGAACACACTGAAGCTTTCTTT.

The chain recombines TRBV28 with TRBJ2-7; D possibly corresponds to TRBD1 (6 bases). The CDR3 covers 14 residues. In germline, CDR1 is MDHEN, CDR2 SYDVKM. V lost 6 bases to trimming and J lost 2 bases, with 14 bases between them. CDR3 residues: CASRFYRDTYEQYF. Written as DNA, the CDR3 is TGTGCCAGCAGGTTTTACAGGGACACCTACGAGCAGTACTTC. The variable domain in full, completed from reference TRBV28 and TRBJ2-7, reads DVKVTQSSRYLVKRTGEKVFLECVQDMDHENMFWYRQDPGLGLRLIYFSYDVKMKEKGDIPEGYSVSREKKERFSLILESASTNQTSMYLCASRFYRDTYEQYFGPGTRLTVT.

This chain uses TRBV27 with TRBJ2-3; the D gene is possibly TRBD2 (5 bases). Deletions cut 9 bases from V and 2 bases from J, with 15 bases between. The CDR3 totals 14 residues. CDR1 MNHEY and CDR2 SMNVEV come from the germline V gene (reference sequence). CDR3 in amino acids: CASGLRGYTDTQYF. The CDR3 DNA reads TGTGCCAGTGGACTTCGGGGTTACACAGATACGCAGTATTTT.

This clone was seen once. The chain employs TRBV5-4 and TRBJ2-2; D remains unclear. The CDR3 spans 11 residues. With 2 bases removed from V and 6 bases from J, the gap between germline ends came to 2 bases. Per germline, CDR1 SGHNT and CDR2 YYREEE (reference sequence). Written as DNA, the CDR3 is TGTGCCAGCAGCTTATCCGGGGAGCTGTTTTTT. Amino acid sequence: CASSLSGELFF.

The chain combines TRBV27 with TRBJ2-2; possibly TRBD2 for D (6 bases). The CDR3 covers 16 residues. In germline, CDR1 is MNHEY, CDR2 SMNVEV (reference sequence). Trimming took off 6 bases at V and 1 base at J, with 15 bases between the two ends. For the CDR3, the DNA is TGTGCCAGCAGGGCCTGGGGGGAGAGGAACACCGGGGAGCTGTTTTTT. Translation gives CASRAWGERNTGELFF.

The CDR3 is CASSPRTGGQETQYF. The CDR3 coding sequence is TGTGCCAGTAGTCCCAGGACAGGGGGGCAAGAGACCCAGTACTTC. The chain joins TRBV19 to TRBJ2-5; the match to TRBD1 covers 10 bases. CDR1 is LNHDA, CDR2 SQIVND, per germline (reference sequence). Trimming took 5 bases from V and 2 from J; bases not matched to a gene: 5. The CDR3 has 15 amino acids.

CDR3 region: CASRGGTGSQETQYF. CDR3 bases: TGTGCCAGCAGGGGGGGGACAGGGTCCCAAGAGACCCAGTACTTC. The V call is TRBV6-1, the J call TRBJ2-5, with 9 bases fitting TRBD1. Germline loops: CDR1 MNHNS, CDR2 SASEGT. Trimming cost V 6 bases and J 1 base; bases outside gene matches: 6. The CDR3 loop spans 15 amino acids.

Remarks on this clone: A read error may account for a junction end that differs from germline. The rearrangement links TRBV9 to TRBJ2-2; D remains unclear. CDR1 is SGDLS and CDR2 is YYNGEE in the germline V gene. The CDR3 has 13 amino acids. In DNA form, the CDR3 reads TGTGCCAGCAGCTCCAGGAACACAGGGGAGCTGTTTTTT. It encodes CASSSRNTGELFF. Based on the CDR3 plus reference TRBV9 and TRBJ2-2, the full variable domain is DSGVTQTPKHLITATGQRVTLRCSPRSGDLSVYWYQQSLDQGLQFLIQYYNGEERAKGNILERFSAQQFPDLHSELNLSSLELGDSALYFCASSSRNTGELFFGEGSRLTVL.

The chain carries TRBV6-1 and TRBJ2-1, with 11 bases identical to TRBD2. This CDR3 has 15 amino acids. V shed 1 base and J 9 bases; nucleotides not matched to a gene: 5. The germline CDR1 and CDR2 sequences are MNHNS and SASEGT. In nucleotides, the CDR3 is TGTGCCAGCAGTGAAGAAACTAGCGGGAGCGGTGAGCAGTTCTTC. As protein: CASSEETSGSGEQFF.

This clone has just one count. The V and J genes are TRBV5-8 and TRBJ1-4; TRBD1 matches 7 bases. With V trimmed by 3 bases and J by 0 bases, 5 bases remained unmatched. Germline V gene sequence: CDR1 SGHTS, CDR2 YDEGEE. CDR3 length equals 16 residues. Here the CDR3 DNA reads TGTGCCAGCAGCTGGGGGACAGCTGCAACTAATGAAAAACTGTTTTTT. This sequence encodes CASSWGTAATNEKLFF. The full variable domain, rest sourced from reference TRBV5-8 and TRBJ1-4, is EAGVTQSPTHLIKTRGQQATLRCSPISGHTSVYWYQQALGLGLQFLLWYDEGEERNRGNFPPRFSGRQFPNYSSELNVNALELEDSALYLCASSWGTAATNEKLFFGSGTQLSVL.

The gene calls are TRBV13 and TRBJ2-3; 7 nucleotides match TRBD2. This CDR3 has 15 residues. Germline-derived CDR1 and CDR2 are PRHDT and FYEKMQ (reference sequence). V shed 0 bases, J shed 5 bases, and the junction held 5 bases outside the gene matches. CDR3 sequence (DNA): TGTGCCAGCAGCTTAGGGGGGAGGGCCGTAGATACGCAGTATTTT. It specifies CASSLGGRAVDTQYF.

This chain joins TRBV6-7 and TRBJ1-2; D unclear. TRBV6-7 is an ORF for which the function is uncertain. V was pared by 0 bases and J by 8 bases, with 10 bases between. There are 13 residues in the CDR3. The DNA for the CDR3 is TGTGCCAGCAGTTACTCTGAAGGGAGGGGCTACACCTTC. This encodes CASSYSEGRGYTF.

The chain combines TRBV18 with TRBJ1-3, with a tentative D call TRBD1 (5 bases). This CDR3 contains 19 residues. Germline V gene lookup returns CDR1 KGHSH and CDR2 LQKENI. The V end lost 3 bases, the J end lost 2 bases, and 23 bases lay between the germline ends. CDR3 loop: CASSPINPGRRSAGNTIYF. The DNA for the CDR3 is TGTGCCAGCTCACCGATTAATCCAGGGAGACGCTCGGCTGGAAACACCATATATTTT.

The DNA of the CDR3 is TGTGCCAGCAGTCCGGGACCCCTGAACACTGAAGCTTTCTTT. As protein: CASSPGPLNTEAFF. The rearrangement joins TRBV6-1 to TRBJ1-1, with a possible D match to TRBD1 (5 bases). The germline V gene encodes CDR1 MNHNS and CDR2 SASEGT. This CDR3 is 14 amino acids long. The V end was cut by 5 bases, the J end by 0 bases, with 10 bases between.

Note on this clone: The germline gene is not matched at one end of the junction; a read error may be the cause. This chain joins TRBV6-5 and TRBJ2-3; 12 bases fit TRBD2. Germline CDR1 and CDR2: MNHEY and SVGAGI. The CDR3 spans 13 residues. The CDR3 sequence: CASTAGLAGGVNF. Here the CDR3 DNA reads TGTGCCAGCACCGCGGGCCTAGCGGGGGGGGTCAATTTT.

The chain has TRBV5-1 and TRBJ2-7; D is perhaps TRBD2 (6 bases). This CDR3 region has 13 residues. Trimming took 5 bases from V and 7 from J, leaving 16 bases between them. Germline-derived CDR1 and CDR2 are SGHRS and YFSETQ. The CDR3 nucleotides are TGCGCCAGCAGGTATGGGGGAGGAAGAGAGCAGTACTTC. Protein product: CASRYGGGREQYF.

This chain joins TRBV4-1 and TRBJ1-2; the D is unclear. CDR1 and CDR2 from the germline V gene are MGHRA and YSYEKL. Trimming stripped 1 base from V and 4 bases from J, with 13 bases between. The CDR3 covers 15 residues. CDR3 nucleotides: TGCGCCAGCAGCCAAGTCCGTCAGGCAAGCTATGGCTACACCTTC. Residues: CASSQVRQASYGYTF.

V usage is TRBV5-1 and J usage is TRBJ2-7; 7 nucleotides agree with TRBD1. Looked up from germline, CDR1 is SGHRS and CDR2 is YFSETQ. This CDR3 comprises 16 residues. J was trimmed by 0 bases and V by 3 bases; bases with no gene match: 9. CDR3 protein: CASSSSGTASSYEQYF. Here the CDR3 DNA reads TGCGCCAGCAGCTCTTCCGGGACAGCAAGCTCCTACGAGCAGTACTTC.

This sequence joins TRBV5-1 and TRBJ1-1; D gene unclear. The V and J ends lost 3 bases and 0 bases respectively, with 12 bases between them. The CDR3 runs to 15 residues. Germline V lookup: CDR1 SGHRS, CDR2 YFSETQ. CDR3 amino acids: CASSSGGTMNTEAFF. The CDR3 coding sequence is TGCGCCAGCAGCTCCGGCGGCACAATGAACACTGAAGCTTTCTTT.

This clone was seen only a few times. This rearrangement joins TRBV7-3 to TRBJ2-2; D uncertain. The CDR3 loop spans 13 amino acids. In germline, CDR1 is SGHTA, CDR2 FQGTGA. V was clipped by 1 base and J by 5 bases, with 5 bases between them. The CDR3 spells CASSLIHTGELFF. The CDR3 nucleotides are TGTGCCAGCAGCTTAATCCATACCGGGGAGCTGTTTTTT.

CDR3 amino acids: CATSREGHYSNQPQHF. The CDR3 DNA reads as TGTGCCACCAGCAGAGAAGGACACTATAGCAATCAGCCCCAGCATTTT. The chain couples TRBV15 to TRBJ1-5; possible D gene TRBD1, 5 bases. The CDR3 runs 16 residues. The germline CDR1 and CDR2 sequences are LNHNV and YYDKDF (reference sequence). Trimming cost V 0 bases and J 0 bases, with 9 bases left between them.

The chain is built from TRBV30 and TRBJ1-2, with unresolved D. The V gene lost 1 base and the J gene lost 8 bases, with 8 bases spanning the gap. The CDR3 sequence is 11 residues long. The germline CDR1 and CDR2 sequences are GTSNPN and SVGIG (reference sequence). CDR3 loop: CAWSAPIGYTF. Written as DNA, the CDR3 is TGTGCCTGGAGTGCCCCTATAGGCTACACCTTC.